A single sample gave rise to the 26 T cell receptor beta chains below, sequenced in a study of T cell changes during pregnancy in multiple sclerosis (dated by TCRdb to between 2018 and 2020). Library creation used the immunoSEQ multiplex PCR assay. Held by TCRdb, this immuneACCESS table contains in-frame sequences only and omits some clones. Under half of the omission traces to an unresolved V gene where checked; the cause of the rest is unknown. The sample profile shows around 59,000 clones; approximately 90% of them were found once. Less than 3.5% of the sample is in the top ten clones. Source: peripheral blood, taken in the third trimester of pregnancy. The receptors stem from a female donor in good health, enrolled as a control in a pregnancy study.

The chain recombines TRBV9 with TRBJ2-7, with D possibly matching TRBD2 (5 bases). Germline V gives CDR1 SGDLS, CDR2 YYNGEE. The CDR3 is 12 residues long. Trimming stripped 3 bases from V and 6 bases from J, with 10 bases between. The CDR3 bases are TGTGCCAGCAGCGGGGAGACTACCGAGCAGTACTTC. Protein sequence: CASSGETTEQYF.

The chain combines TRBV5-4 with TRBJ2-3; D gene ambiguous. The germline gives CDR1 SGHNT, CDR2 YYREEE (reference sequence). This CDR3 contains 12 residues. V was clipped by 3 bases and J by 2 bases, with 4 bases between them. The CDR3 DNA sequence: TGTGCCAGCAGCTCCTTCACAGATACGCAGTATTTT. Amino acid sequence: CASSSFTDTQYF.

V is TRBV28 and J is TRBJ1-1; D is unresolved. CDR1 is MDHEN and CDR2 is SYDVKM in the germline V gene. Trimming took 6 bases from V and 2 from J, leaving 13 bases between them. The CDR3 has 14 amino acids. CDR3 residues: CASRPGIINTEAFF. DNA of the CDR3: TGTGCCAGCAGACCGGGTATAATCAACACTGAAGCTTTCTTT.

J is TRBJ1-3 and V is TRBV28; 7 positions match TRBD1. Germline CDR1 reads MDHEN; CDR2 reads SYDVKM. This CDR3 has 16 amino acids. V dropped 3 bases and J dropped 0; count of bases not matched to a gene: 5. DNA for the CDR3: TGTGCCAGCAGTTTTCCGGGACAGCTCTCTGGAAACACCATATATTTT. As protein: CASSFPGQLSGNTIYF.

The V gene is TRBV5-6, the J gene TRBJ1-5; D is perhaps TRBD1 (5 bases). The CDR3 spans 15 residues. Germline CDR1 and CDR2: SGHDT and YYEEEE. V shed 0 bases and J shed 6 bases, with 13 bases lying between them. CDR3 DNA sequence: TGTGCCAGCAGCTTGGGACGAGCAAGGGGTCAGCCCCAGCATTTT. This gives the protein CASSLGRARGQPQHF.

The CDR3 loop is CASSSVTGSVSHRASYEQYF. The CDR3 DNA follows: TGTGCCAGCAGTTCTGTAACAGGCTCCGTTTCCCACAGAGCTTCATACGAGCAGTACTTC. The rearrangement uses TRBV28 and TRBJ2-7, with a tentative D call TRBD1 (5 bases). The V end was cut by 4 bases, the J end by 4 bases, with 32 bases between. The CDR3 has 20 residues. Germline CDR1 is MDHEN and CDR2 is SYDVKM. Full variable domain (remainder filled in from reference TRBV28 and TRBJ2-7): DVKVTQSSRYLVKRTGEKVFLECVQDMDHENMFWYRQDPGLGLRLIYFSYDVKMKEKGDIPEGYSVSREKKERFSLILESASTNQTSMYLCASSSVTGSVSHRASYEQYFGPGTRLTVT.

In nucleotides, the CDR3 is TGCGCCAGCAGCTTGGCCACGAGGACCGGGGAGCTGTTTTTT. Its translation: CASSLATRTGELFF. The gene calls are TRBV5-1 and TRBJ2-2; D is unclear. This CDR3 spans 14 amino acids. V shed 0 bases and J shed 5 bases, with 8 bases lying between them. From germline, CDR1 is SGHRS and CDR2 YFSETQ.

This chain connects TRBV7-9 to TRBJ2-5; D perhaps matches TRBD2 (6 bases). Deletions cut 2 bases from V and 2 bases from J, with 18 bases between. This CDR3 has 17 residues. Germline CDR1 and CDR2: SEHNR and FQNEAQ (reference sequence). The DNA of the CDR3 is TGTGCCAGCAGCTTAAGGGCCCTGTGGACTACGCAAGAGACCCAGTACTTC. This gives the protein CASSLRALWTTQETQYF.

The J gene is TRBJ1-2, the V gene TRBV28, with D possibly matching TRBD1 (6 bases). The germline V and J ends were trimmed by 5 bases and 3 bases, with 10 bases remaining between them. This CDR3 comprises 13 residues. CDR1 and CDR2 from the germline V gene are MDHEN and SYDVKM. CDR3 sequence (DNA): TGTGCCAGCAGTCTGACAGGATACTATGGCTACACCTTC. Protein product: CASSLTGYYGYTF.

The gene calls are TRBV11-2 and TRBJ1-5; TRBD1 might be the D (6 bases). In germline, CDR1 is SGHAT, CDR2 FQNNGV. V lost 4 bases and J lost 3, with 10 bases in between. The CDR3 is 14 residues long. The CDR3 DNA reads TGTGCCAGCAGCTCGCTGGGGGCCAATCAGCCCCAGCATTTT. It codes for CASSSLGANQPQHF.

The chain's CDR3 is CASSQDGLAGPTDTQYF. The CDR3 nucleotides read TGCGCCAGCAGCCAAGATGGACTAGCGGGGCCCACAGATACGCAGTATTTT. The V gene is TRBV4-1, the J gene TRBJ2-3, with 12 positions matching TRBD2. CDR1 and CDR2 from the germline V gene are MGHRA and YSYEKL. There are 17 residues in the CDR3. After removal of 0 bases from V and 2 bases from J, the junction contained 3 bases not matched to a gene.

The V gene is TRBV2, the J gene TRBJ1-1, with TRBD1 matching over 8 bases. The CDR3 covers 16 residues. V shed 6 bases, J shed 1 base, and the junction held 10 bases outside the gene matches. Per the germline V gene, CDR1 is SNHLY and CDR2 is FYNNEI. Here the CDR3 DNA reads TGTGCCAGCAGAATAAACCCGGGACAGGAGAACACTGAAGCTTTCTTT. It translates to CASRINPGQENTEAFF.

CDR3 sequence (DNA): TGTGCCAGCAGCTTAGTCCGGGGGAGTACCTACAATGAGCAGTTCTTC. It codes for CASSLVRGSTYNEQFF. The gene calls are TRBV11-2 and TRBJ2-1; D might be TRBD2 (6 bases). V was pared by 1 base and J by 2 bases, with 12 bases between. The CDR3 length is 16 residues. Germline V CDR1 and CDR2: SGHAT, FQNNGV.

V gene TRBV7-2 combines with J gene TRBJ2-1; D possibly corresponds to TRBD2 (5 bases). The CDR3 contains 13 residues. Germline V gene sequence: CDR1 SGHTA, CDR2 FQGNSA. The V and J ends lost 1 base and 9 bases respectively, with 10 bases between them. CDR3 sequence: CASSLGGWGEQFF. In nucleotides, the CDR3 is TGTGCCAGCAGCTTAGGCGGGTGGGGTGAGCAGTTCTTC.

In its sample, this clone was seen once. The chain couples TRBV9 to TRBJ2-3; the match to TRBD1 covers 11 bases. From germline, CDR1 is SGDLS and CDR2 YYNGEE. CDR3 length: 16 residues. The J segment lost 3 bases and the V segment lost 0 bases, leaving 3 bases of the junction unmatched. The CDR3 DNA follows: TGTGCCAGCAGCGTAGCGGACAGGGGGCGAACAGATACGCAGTATTTT. Its protein is CASSVADRGRTDTQYF.

This sequence joins TRBV29-1 and TRBJ1-2, with TRBD1 identical over 9 bases. The CDR3 is 11 residues long. Per the germline V gene, CDR1 is SQVTM and CDR2 is ANQGSEA. The V gene end was trimmed by 7 bases and the J gene end by 8 bases; junction bases not matched to a gene: 5. This chain's CDR3 is CSALTGGGYTF. CDR3 bases: TGCAGCGCACTCACAGGGGGCGGCTACACCTTC.

The chain uses TRBV5-6 and TRBJ1-2, with TRBD1 identical over 7 bases. From germline, CDR1 is SGHDT and CDR2 YYEEEE. This CDR3 has 14 amino acids. The trim removed 7 bases at V and 1 base at J, leaving 7 bases unmatched. The CDR3 region is CASQTGVHNYGYTF. The CDR3 DNA is TGTGCCAGCCAAACAGGGGTCCATAACTATGGCTACACCTTC.

The chain employs TRBV11-3 and TRBJ1-1; D gene ambiguous. V was shortened by 0 bases and J by 5 bases, with 7 bases between the two germline ends. The CDR3 loop spans 13 amino acids. Germline values: CDR1 SGHNT, CDR2 YENEEA. The CDR3 protein is CASSLDPGTEAFF. For the CDR3, the DNA is TGTGCCAGCAGCTTAGATCCAGGAACTGAAGCTTTCTTT.

V gene TRBV5-1 combines with J gene TRBJ1-2, with a possible D match to TRBD1 (5 bases). The CDR3 spans 14 residues. The germline CDR1 and CDR2 sequences are SGHRS and YFSETQ. V lost 0 bases and J lost 4, with 10 bases in between. CDR3 sequence reads: CASSLDGGGYGYTF. The CDR3, as DNA: TGCGCCAGCAGCTTGGATGGGGGGGGCTATGGCTACACCTTC.

The J gene is TRBJ2-5, the V gene TRBV4-2; TRBD2 aligns across 10 bases. The V segment lost 0 bases and the J segment 5 bases; nucleotides outside the gene matches: 12. In germline, CDR1 is LGHNA, CDR2 YNFKEQ. The CDR3 is made up of 18 amino acids. CDR3 residues: CASSQDHDLAGVSETQYF. In DNA form, the CDR3 reads TGTGCCAGCAGCCAAGATCATGACCTAGCGGGAGTGTCGGAGACCCAGTACTTC.

In its sample, this clone was seen once. The genes are TRBV7-9 and TRBJ1-1, with unresolved D. Germline loops: CDR1 SEHNR, CDR2 FQNEAQ (reference sequence). V was cut by 5 bases and J by 2 bases, with 12 bases left in between. The CDR3 is made up of 14 amino acids. The CDR3 DNA reads as TGTGCCAGCAGCCCAGGACTGTTAAACACTGAAGCTTTCTTT. It specifies CASSPGLLNTEAFF.

About this clone: Since a much larger clone is just one base distant, this may be a read error. The same CDR3 arises from other DNA sequences in this sample as well. The gene calls are TRBV5-6 and TRBJ2-3, with 10 bases identical to TRBD2. The CDR3 length is 17 residues. Losses at the gene ends were 1 base for V and 6 bases for J; bases not matched to a gene: 11. The germline gives CDR1 SGHDT, CDR2 YYEEEE. The CDR3 coding sequence is TGTGCCAGCAGCTTGATGACTAGCGGGCCCATAGTTGATACGCAGTATTTT. The encoded protein is CASSLMTSGPIVDTQYF.

The genes are TRBV11-2 and TRBJ1-5; D is unresolved. CDR1 and CDR2 from the germline V gene are SGHAT and FQNNGV. Between the trimmed V and J ends, which lost 1 base and 6 bases, there was a span of 13 bases. The CDR3 contains 15 residues. The CDR3 nucleotides are TGTGCCAGCAGCTTAGGAGGGCCCGGCGGTCAGCCCCAGCATTTT. This encodes CASSLGGPGGQPQHF.

The gene calls are TRBV5-1 and TRBJ1-4; D uncertain. The CDR3 consists of 11 residues. Per germline, CDR1 SGHRS and CDR2 YFSETQ. Trimming shortened V by 5 bases and J by 8 bases, and 7 bases separated the two germline ends. The CDR3 is CASSSAEKLFF. The DNA of the CDR3 is TGCGCCAGCAGTTCTGCGGAAAAACTGTTTTTT.

The genes are TRBV5-1 and TRBJ1-4; D not certain. The CDR3 is 16 amino acids. Germline V CDR1 and CDR2: SGHRS, YFSETQ. Trimming cost V 0 bases and J 0 bases, with 9 bases left between them. The CDR3 coding sequence is TGCGCCAGCAGCTTGGGCAGGCAAGCAACTAATGAAAAACTGTTTTTT. It is translated as CASSLGRQATNEKLFF.

This chain connects TRBV19 to TRBJ1-5; the D gene is possibly TRBD1 (5 bases). The germline CDR1 and CDR2 sequences are LNHDA and SQIVND (reference sequence). This CDR3 has 12 amino acids. With 5 bases removed from V and 5 bases from J, the gap between germline ends came to 7 bases. The CDR3 DNA follows: TGTGCCAGTAGTCAACAGGATCAGCCCCAGCATTTT. Translated, it gives CASSQQDQPQHF.